These 25 T cell receptor beta chains originate from one sample sequenced in a study of T cells in localized non-small cell lung cancer. Measured with immunoSEQ multiplex PCR; TCRdb has only the in-frame clones, and not every one. The sample carries 13,000 or so clones, approximately 89% recorded once. Sequencing used peripheral blood mononuclear cells, obtained before any cancer treatment. Every receptor here comes from a man aged 35-69 years with stage III lung adenocarcinoma.

This clone was counted a single time. The V and J genes are TRBV6-6 and TRBJ1-2; D remains ambiguous. Germline CDR1 and CDR2: MNHNY and SVGAGI (reference sequence). The V end lost 2 bases, the J end lost 7 bases, and 17 bases lay between the germline ends. The CDR3 runs to 15 residues. The CDR3 is CASSYPGSGMSGYTF. The CDR3 DNA sequence: TGTGCCAGCAGTTACCCCGGATCAGGCATGTCTGGCTACACCTTC.

V gene TRBV18 combines with J gene TRBJ2-2, with D uncertain. CDR1 and CDR2 from the germline V gene are KGHSH and LQKENI. The CDR3 is made up of 18 amino acids. The ends were cut back, 0 bases at V and 3 bases at J, with 17 bases in the middle. The DNA of the CDR3 is TGTGCCAGCTCACCACCGTACAGATTACCTAAAGACACCGGGGAGCTGTTTTTT. This translates into CASSPPYRLPKDTGELFF.

CDR3 in DNA: TGTGCCAGCAGCTTCTGGGACCCACCTCAGGCTTTCTTT. This encodes CASSFWDPPQAFF. The rearrangement links TRBV7-2 to TRBJ1-1, with TRBD1 as a possible D gene (5 bases). Trimming removed 3 bases from V and 11 bases from J, with 16 bases in between. The V gene's germline CDR1 is SGHTA and CDR2 FQGNSA. The CDR3 consists of 13 residues.

The V gene is TRBV28, the J gene TRBJ1-2, with 7 bases lining up with TRBD1. The germline CDR1 and CDR2 sequences are MDHEN and SYDVKM. This CDR3 region has 14 residues. Trimming cost V 6 bases and J 4 bases; bases outside gene matches: 8. CDR3 sequence (DNA): TGTGCCAGCAGATCCGACAGGGTGTCCTATGGCTACACCTTC. Residues: CASRSDRVSYGYTF.

This chain joins TRBV19 and TRBJ1-2, with TRBD1 as a possible D gene (5 bases). V was shortened by 1 base and J by 6 bases, with 6 bases between the two germline ends. The CDR3 spans 12 residues. The germline V gene encodes CDR1 LNHDA and CDR2 SQIVND (reference sequence). CDR3 loop: CASSIGGDGYTF. DNA of the CDR3: TGTGCCAGTAGTATAGGAGGGGATGGCTACACCTTC. The full variable domain, rest sourced from reference TRBV19 and TRBJ1-2, is DGGITQSPKYLFRKEGQNVTLSCEQNLNHDAMYWYRQDPGQGLRLIYYSQIVNDFQKGDIAEGYSVSREKKESFPLTVTSAQKNPTAFYLCASSIGGDGYTFGSGTRLTVV.

This chain connects TRBV30 to TRBJ2-1; no definite D call. Trimming pared 0 bases from V and 4 bases from J, leaving 4 bases between. CDR3 length: 12 amino acids. Germline values: CDR1 GTSNPN, CDR2 SVGIG (reference sequence). The CDR3, as DNA: TGTGCCTGGAGTGTTAAGTACAATGAGCAGTTCTTC. This sequence encodes CAWSVKYNEQFF. The complete variable domain, with remaining parts taken from reference TRBV30 and TRBJ2-1, reads SQTIHQWPATLVQPVGSPLSLECTVEGTSNPNLYWYRQAAGRGLQLLFYSVGIGQISSEVPQNLSASRPQDRQFILSSKKLLLSDSGFYLCAWSVKYNEQFFGPGTRLTVL.

This rearrangement joins TRBV6-6 to TRBJ2-3; the match to TRBD1 covers 10 bases. V dropped 6 bases and J dropped 4; count of bases not matched to a gene: 7. The CDR3 covers 15 residues. Germline CDR1 is MNHNY and CDR2 is SVGAGI (reference sequence). The CDR3 here is CASRGDRGHPDTQYF. The CDR3 DNA reads as TGTGCCAGCAGAGGGGACAGGGGTCACCCAGATACGCAGTATTTT.

The J gene is TRBJ2-2, the V gene TRBV7-9; no clear D gene. V shed 1 base and J shed 5 bases, with 5 bases lying between them. Germline V CDR1 and CDR2: SEHNR, FQNEAQ (reference sequence). The CDR3 consists of 13 residues. The CDR3: CASSLEGTGELFF. The CDR3 nucleotides are TGTGCCAGCAGCTTAGAAGGAACCGGGGAGCTGTTTTTT.

The chain recombines TRBV29-1 with TRBJ2-1; D not certain. Deletions cut 5 bases from V and 4 bases from J, with 15 bases between. This CDR3 contains 14 residues. Germline V gives CDR1 SQVTM, CDR2 ANQGSEA. The CDR3 nucleotides read TGCAGCGTTTGGTTCCACGGGTTTTACAATGAGCAGTTCTTC. This sequence encodes CSVWFHGFYNEQFF.

The chain has TRBV28 and TRBJ2-1; 9 positions match TRBD1. The CDR3 has 15 residues. CDR1 and CDR2 (germline): MDHEN, SYDVKM. The V and J ends lost 6 bases and 7 bases, in that order; junction bases with no gene match: 10. The CDR3 nucleotides are TGTGCCAGCAGGGCTCAACAGGGGGCTGTTAATGAGCAGTTCTTC. This encodes CASRAQQGAVNEQFF.

The V gene is TRBV28, the J gene TRBJ1-1; tentatively, D is TRBD1 (6 bases). This CDR3 spans 16 amino acids. The V end lost 2 bases, the J end lost 0 bases, and 13 bases lay between the germline ends. Germline values: CDR1 MDHEN, CDR2 SYDVKM. This CDR3 is CASSLGGGRMNTEAFF. The DNA for the CDR3 is TGTGCCAGCAGTTTAGGAGGGGGACGGATGAACACTGAAGCTTTCTTT.

DNA for the CDR3: TGTGCCAGCAGCTTAGACGGCGGGACACAGACCCAGTACTTC. This codes for CASSLDGGTQTQYF. The chain combines TRBV7-9 with TRBJ2-5; D is perhaps TRBD1 or TRBD2 (6 bases each). Germline V gene data show CDR1 as SEHNR and CDR2 as FQNEAQ (reference sequence). V lost 1 base and J 6 bases, leaving 12 bases between the germline ends. The CDR3 runs 14 residues.

The chain links TRBV7-9 to TRBJ1-4; 9 bases map to TRBD1. V shed 1 base, J shed 8 bases, and the junction held 5 bases outside the gene matches. In germline, CDR1 is SEHNR, CDR2 FQNEAQ (reference sequence). CDR3 length: 15 residues. CDR3 DNA sequence: TGTGCCAGCAGCTTAGGGACAGGGGCAGGAGAAAAACTGTTTTTT. Translating it yields CASSLGTGAGEKLFF.

The chain has TRBV7-2 and TRBJ2-6, with no clear D. From germline, CDR1 is SGHTA and CDR2 FQGNSA. The CDR3 sequence is 15 residues long. Trimming took 2 bases from V and 2 from J, leaving 7 bases between them. The CDR3 DNA reads TGTGCCAGCAGCTTAACAGAGGCTGGGGCCAACGTCCTGACTTTC. Translating it yields CASSLTEAGANVLTF.

In its sample, this clone was seen once. The J gene is TRBJ1-3, the V gene TRBV5-1, with D possibly being TRBD1 (6 bases). V lost 0 bases and J lost 4, with 11 bases in between. In germline, CDR1 is SGHRS, CDR2 YFSETQ. The CDR3 sequence is 15 residues long. The chain's CDR3 is CASSLAIQGGNTIYF. Written as DNA, the CDR3 is TGCGCCAGCAGCTTGGCCATTCAGGGGGGAAACACCATATATTTT. The variable domain in full, completed from reference TRBV5-1 and TRBJ1-3, reads KAGVTQTPRYLIKTRGQQVTLSCSPISGHRSVSWYQQTPGQGLQFLFEYFSETQRNKGNFPGRFSGRQFSNSRSEMNVSTLELGDSALYLCASSLAIQGGNTIYFGEGSWLTVV.

This clone was seen only a few times. The rearrangement uses TRBV11-3 and TRBJ2-7, with D possibly matching TRBD1 (6 bases). In germline, CDR1 is SGHNT, CDR2 YENEEA. V was clipped by 6 bases and J by 1 base, with 10 bases between them. This CDR3 has 13 amino acids. CDR3 residues: CASSLDSSYEQYF. The CDR3 DNA reads TGTGCCAGCAGTTTGGACAGTTCCTACGAGCAGTACTTC.

The J gene is TRBJ2-3, the V gene TRBV7-2, with TRBD2 identical over 10 bases. Looked up from germline, CDR1 is SGHTA and CDR2 is FQGNSA. The CDR3 extends over 16 amino acids. J gave up 4 bases and V 5 bases, and 9 bases lay outside the gene matches. CDR3 DNA sequence: TGTGCCAGCAGCCGGACCGGGACTAGCGTTTCAGATACGCAGTATTTT. Residues: CASSRTGTSVSDTQYF. The full variable domain, with the rest looked up from reference TRBV7-2 and TRBJ2-3, is GAGVSQSPSNKVTEKGKDVELRCDPISGHTALYWYRQSLGQGLEFLIYFQGNSAPDKSGLPSDRFSAERTGGSVSTLTIQRTQQEDSAVYLCASSRTGTSVSDTQYFGPGTRLTVL.

The sample holds a few counts of this clone. V is TRBV5-4 and J is TRBJ2-7, with 8 bases lining up with TRBD2. Germline CDR1 SGHNT, CDR2 YYREEE (reference sequence). This CDR3 has 15 amino acids. V shed 3 bases and J 3 bases; nucleotides not matched to a gene: 8. The CDR3: CASSSGGSGNYEQYF. The DNA for the CDR3 is TGTGCCAGCAGCTCTGGGGGTAGCGGGAACTACGAGCAGTACTTC. Complete variable domain (other parts from reference TRBV5-4 and TRBJ2-7): ETGVTQSPTHLIKTRGQQVTLRCSSQSGHNTVSWYQQALGQGPQFIFQYYREEENGRGNFPPRFSGLQFPNYSSELNVNALELDDSALYLCASSSGGSGNYEQYFGPGTRLTVT.

V gene TRBV15 combines with J gene TRBJ2-7; the D gene is possibly TRBD1 (5 bases). The germline gives CDR1 LNHNV, CDR2 YYDKDF (reference sequence). V lost 0 bases and J lost 1, with 10 bases in between. CDR3 length: 15 residues. The DNA of the CDR3 is TGTGCCACCAGCAGAGAGGCAGGGTTATCCTACGAGCAGTACTTC. It specifies CATSREAGLSYEQYF.

This rearrangement joins TRBV19 to TRBJ1-2; the D is unclear. Germline CDR1 reads LNHDA; CDR2 reads SQIVND (reference sequence). Deletions cut 5 bases from V and 2 bases from J, with 21 bases between. CDR3 length equals 17 residues. The CDR3 spells CASSPAFGQLTNYGYTF. CDR3 nucleotide sequence: TGTGCCAGTAGTCCCGCGTTCGGGCAGTTAACCAACTATGGCTACACCTTC. The full variable domain, completed using reference TRBV19 and TRBJ1-2, is DGGITQSPKYLFRKEGQNVTLSCEQNLNHDAMYWYRQDPGQGLRLIYYSQIVNDFQKGDIAEGYSVSREKKESFPLTVTSAQKNPTAFYLCASSPAFGQLTNYGYTFGSGTRLTVV.

The chain recombines TRBV9 with TRBJ1-2; the D is unclear. V dropped 0 bases and J dropped 0 bases, with 12 bases sitting between them. Germline V gives CDR1 SGDLS, CDR2 YYNGEE. The CDR3 covers 16 residues. The CDR3 loop reads CASSVASDRTNYGYTF. CDR3 in DNA: TGTGCCAGCAGCGTAGCTTCTGACCGAACTAACTATGGCTACACCTTC.

The chain joins TRBV6-1 to TRBJ2-5; 8 bases match TRBD2. The CDR3 extends over 14 amino acids. CDR1 and CDR2 from the germline V gene are MNHNS and SASEGT. V gave up 2 bases and J gave up 4 bases; unmatched junction bases: 3. CDR3 in amino acids: CASSEREGRETQYF. CDR3 sequence (DNA): TGTGCCAGCAGTGAACGGGAGGGCCGAGAGACCCAGTACTTC.

The rearrangement links TRBV7-3 to TRBJ2-1; 12 nucleotides agree with TRBD2. V dropped 4 bases and J dropped 10; count of bases not matched to a gene: 5. Per germline, CDR1 SGHTA and CDR2 FQGTGA. This CDR3 is 14 amino acids long. The CDR3 is CASSSSGRAGEQFF. CDR3 coding DNA: TGTGCCAGCAGCTCTAGCGGGAGGGCTGGAGAGCAGTTCTTC.

The rearrangement uses TRBV6-1 and TRBJ1-1, with D hard to call. Trimming took off 3 bases at V and 4 bases at J, with 15 bases between the two ends. In germline, CDR1 is MNHNS, CDR2 SASEGT. The CDR3 extends over 15 amino acids. The CDR3 loop reads CASSEDELSSTEAFF. In DNA, the CDR3 is TGTGCCAGCAGTGAGGACGAATTATCCTCCACTGAAGCTTTCTTT.

The V call is TRBV11-2, the J call TRBJ2-3, with D hard to call. V was pared by 0 bases and J by 5 bases, with 6 bases between. The CDR3 is 13 residues long. Germline V gene sequence: CDR1 SGHAT, CDR2 FQNNGV. CDR3 protein: CASSLDRRDTQYF. The CDR3 nucleotides are TGTGCCAGCAGCTTAGACCGAAGAGATACGCAGTATTTT.